These 20 T cell receptor beta chains were sequenced from one sample in a study of T cell responses to AZD1222 COVID-19 vaccine. Here immunoSEQ multiplex PCR was the method, and the copy in TCRdb shows in-frame clones only, minus some. The sample consists of 150,000 to 200,000 clones, approximately 94% of them appearing once. This specimen consisted of peripheral blood, obtained 28 days after the second AZD1222 dose. These receptors originate from an adult who received the AZD1222 COVID-19 vaccine.

The chain recombines TRBV6-5 with TRBJ2-1, with D tentatively TRBD2 (6 bases). Germline V lookup: CDR1 MNHEY, CDR2 SVGAGI. V gave up 7 bases and J gave up 9 bases, with 16 bases separating them. CDR3 length: 13 residues. The CDR3 reads CASTGGTRGEQFF. The CDR3 DNA reads TGTGCCAGCACTGGCGGGACGAGAGGTGAGCAGTTCTTC.

V and J are TRBV19 and TRBJ2-5; D may be TRBD2 (5 bases). Germline CDR1 and CDR2: LNHDA and SQIVND (reference sequence). Trimming pared 5 bases from V and 5 bases from J, leaving 15 bases between. This CDR3 spans 14 amino acids. CDR3 protein: CASSASGPRETQYF. Written as DNA, the CDR3 is TGTGCCAGTAGTGCCAGCGGACCCCGGGAGACCCAGTACTTC.

The chain has TRBV2 and TRBJ1-6; D may be TRBD1 (6 bases). Germline assignment: CDR1 SNHLY and CDR2 FYNNEI. The ends were cut back, 6 bases at V and 6 bases at J, with 12 bases in the middle. CDR3 length: 14 residues. The CDR3 is CASSRQELNSPLHF. CDR3 nucleotides: TGTGCCAGCAGCCGACAGGAGCTTAATTCACCCCTCCACTTT.

This rearrangement joins TRBV5-6 to TRBJ2-7; D unclear. The germline gives CDR1 SGHDT, CDR2 YYEEEE. V lost 0 bases, J lost 0 bases, and 10 bases lay in between. CDR3 length: 15 amino acids. The DNA for the CDR3 is TGTGCCAGCAGCTTGGCTCCTTCGAGCTCCTACGAGCAGTACTTC. Translated, it gives CASSLAPSSSYEQYF.

This chain joins TRBV29-1 and TRBJ1-5, with D unclear. Trimming removed 5 bases from V and 2 bases from J, with 16 bases in between. Per the germline V gene, CDR1 is SQVTM and CDR2 is ANQGSEA. This CDR3 contains 15 residues. CDR3 DNA: TGCAGCGTTTCGGATGGCCTTATAGGCAATCAGCCCCAGCATTTT. This translates into CSVSDGLIGNQPQHF.

CDR3 sequence: CASSPKREETQYF. The CDR3 DNA is TGTGCCAGCTCACCAAAAAGGGAGGAGACCCAGTACTTC. The chain carries TRBV18 and TRBJ2-5, with a tentative D call TRBD2 (5 bases). V lost 2 bases and J lost 5, with 9 bases in between. Germline values: CDR1 KGHSH, CDR2 LQKENI. The CDR3 consists of 13 residues.

This chain connects TRBV19 to TRBJ2-1; 12 positions agree with TRBD2. Losses at the gene ends were 10 bases for V and 3 bases for J; bases not matched to a gene: 7. The germline V gene encodes CDR1 LNHDA and CDR2 SQIVND (reference sequence). The CDR3 consists of 15 residues. The CDR3 DNA reads TGTGCCACCTGGACTAGCGGGATCTACTACAATGAGCAGTTCTTC. It encodes CATWTSGIYYNEQFF. The variable domain in full, completed from reference TRBV19 and TRBJ2-1, reads DGGITQSPKYLFRKEGQNVTLSCEQNLNHDAMYWYRQDPGQGLRLIYYSQIVNDFQKGDIAEGYSVSREKKESFPLTVTSAQKNPTAFYLCATWTSGIYYNEQFFGPGTRLTVL.

The sample holds one count of this clone. The chain recombines TRBV5-1 with TRBJ1-1; D uncertain. The CDR3 totals 15 residues. V was trimmed by 1 base and J by 3 bases, leaving 13 bases between them. Per the germline V gene, CDR1 is SGHRS and CDR2 is YFSETQ. CDR3 residues: CASSLSPGLYTEAFF. CDR3 sequence (DNA): TGCGCCAGCAGCTTGTCGCCAGGTCTCTACACTGAAGCTTTCTTT.

This clone was counted once. The chain is built from TRBV2 and TRBJ2-1, with TRBD2 identical over 9 bases. There are 14 residues in the CDR3. Trimming at V came to 8 bases and at J to 6 bases, leaving 8 bases not matched to a gene. Germline CDR1 and CDR2: SNHLY and FYNNEI. CDR3 amino acids: CASSLAGAGNEQFF. The CDR3 DNA follows: TGTGCCAGCTCGTTAGCGGGAGCGGGCAATGAGCAGTTCTTC.

This chain joins TRBV18 and TRBJ1-1, with D possibly being TRBD1 (5 bases). The CDR3 is 15 residues long. Looked up from germline, CDR1 is KGHSH and CDR2 is LQKENI. Deletions cut 2 bases from V and 4 bases from J, with 14 bases between. CDR3 DNA sequence: TGTGCCAGCTCACCAGTGGGGGGTTGGGGCACTGAAGCTTTCTTT. Translation: CASSPVGGWGTEAFF.

The chain carries TRBV7-2 and TRBJ2-7; D may be TRBD2 (6 bases). V lost 2 bases to trimming and J lost 3 bases, with 14 bases between them. The CDR3 runs 15 residues. The germline gives CDR1 SGHTA, CDR2 FQGNSA. The CDR3 region is CASSLPLGGFYEQYF. The DNA for the CDR3 is TGTGCCAGCAGCTTACCGCTCGGGGGATTCTACGAGCAGTACTTC. Full variable domain (missing parts from reference TRBV7-2 and TRBJ2-7): GAGVSQSPSNKVTEKGKDVELRCDPISGHTALYWYRQSLGQGLEFLIYFQGNSAPDKSGLPSDRFSAERTGGSVSTLTIQRTQQEDSAVYLCASSLPLGGFYEQYFGPGTRLTVT.

Here the CDR3 reads CTSSEPQETQYF. CDR3 nucleotide sequence: TGCACCAGCAGTGAGCCCCAAGAGACCCAGTACTTC. The chain recombines TRBV1 with TRBJ2-5; the table gives TRBD2 as D, unverified against the DNA. TRBV1 represents a pseudogene. CDR3 length: 12 residues.

The rearrangement links TRBV27 to TRBJ2-5; D remains unclear. The CDR3 contains 13 residues. The germline gives CDR1 MNHEY, CDR2 SMNVEV (reference sequence). V lost 5 bases, J lost 1 base, and 8 bases lay in between. The CDR3 DNA follows: TGTGCCAGCAGTCCATCCCCCCAAGAGACCCAGTACTTC. Protein product: CASSPSPQETQYF.

The chain recombines TRBV2 with TRBJ1-5, with D tentatively TRBD1 (6 bases). The V gene lost 6 bases and the J gene lost 1 base, with 7 bases spanning the gap. The length of the CDR3 is 13 residues. Germline CDR1 and CDR2: SNHLY and FYNNEI. As DNA, the CDR3 is TGTGCCAGCAGCGGACAGAGCAATCAGCCCCAGCATTTT. It codes for CASSGQSNQPQHF.

V gene TRBV4-3 combines with J gene TRBJ2-1; 8 bases map to TRBD1. The CDR3 has 15 amino acids. Looked up from germline, CDR1 is LGHNA and CDR2 is YSLEER. V lost 1 base and J lost 7; bases outside the gene matches: 6. This CDR3 is CASSQGGQVNNEQFF. The CDR3 nucleotides read TGCGCCAGCAGCCAAGGGGGACAGGTCAATAATGAGCAGTTCTTC.

The chain is built from TRBV28 and TRBJ1-3; D remains ambiguous. Germline V gene lookup returns CDR1 MDHEN and CDR2 SYDVKM. Trimming removed 3 bases from V and 1 base from J, with 10 bases in between. CDR3 size: 15 residues. In DNA form, the CDR3 reads TGTGCCAGCAGTTTCGCGGACTCGTCTGGAAACACCATATATTTT. It encodes CASSFADSSGNTIYF.

V usage is TRBV1 and J usage is TRBJ1-3; the table names TRBD1, a call not compared with the DNA. TRBV1 counts as a pseudogene. The CDR3 is made up of 19 amino acids. CDR3 amino acids: CTSSQGTEMGQGSGNTIYF. For the CDR3, the DNA is TGCACCAGCAGCCAGGGCACGGAAATGGGACAGGGGAGCGGAAACACCATATATTTT.

This chain links TRBV6-5 with TRBJ1-1, with D unclear. From germline, CDR1 is MNHEY and CDR2 SVGAGI. The CDR3 extends over 14 amino acids. V was trimmed by 9 bases and J by 1 base, leaving 15 bases between them. CDR3 nucleotides: TGTGCCAGTCGCCCGACATCTCAGAACACTGAAGCTTTCTTT. Its translation: CASRPTSQNTEAFF.

The chain employs TRBV5-1 and TRBJ2-5; 10 bases line up with TRBD2. Germline V lookup: CDR1 SGHRS, CDR2 YFSETQ. The junction had 7 bases not matched to a gene; V was cut back by 0 bases and J by 2 bases. There are 17 residues in the CDR3. CDR3 amino acids: CASSLDRTSGGQETQYF. For the CDR3, the DNA is TGCGCCAGCAGCTTGGATAGGACTAGCGGCGGACAAGAGACCCAGTACTTC.

This chain connects TRBV7-2 to TRBJ2-1, with 9 bases matching TRBD2. The CDR3 loop spans 16 amino acids. Germline lookup yields CDR1 SGHTA and CDR2 FQGNSA. With 0 bases clipped from V and 7 bases from J, the junction kept 7 bases outside the gene matches. Here the CDR3 reads CASSLASAGGPNEQFF. CDR3 bases: TGTGCCAGCAGCTTAGCGTCTGCGGGAGGGCCGAATGAGCAGTTCTTC.